This TCR beta chain is from a study of vaccination and CD4 T cells after COVID-19. The Oncomine TCR Beta short-read assay generated sequence data from the DNA of cultured CD4+ T cells. TCRdb itself ran the PCR reads through MiXCR, one entry per CDR3 protein. The table shows about 11,000 distinct CDR3 sequences, with around 50% occurring only once. Indicated treatment: approximately 11-day PBMC culture with coronavirus spike peptide pools or control peptides (ViraFEST assay). For this clonotype: Its matching antigen is unknown.

The CDR3 has 16 amino acids. Germline assignment: CDR1 SGHNT and CDR2 YYREEE (reference sequence). The trim removed 0 bases at V and 3 bases at J, leaving 4 bases unmatched. The clonotype was recovered from a human donor who had recovered from COVID-19. The sample comprised CD4+ T cells from blood, cultured in vitro. The chain has TRBV5-4 and TRBJ2-3; 10 nucleotides agree with TRBD2. The CDR3 loop is CASSLAAGGLTDTQYF. Written as DNA, the CDR3 is TGTGCCAGCAGCTTGGCAGCGGGAGGGCTGACAGATACGCAGTATTTT.